The text below deals with one T cell receptor beta chain. What antigen it recognizes has not been identified. No much larger clonotype is one base removed from it; base qualities were not supplied. Libraries were prepared through PCR. Sequenced on an Illumina HiSeq 2500. Unique molecular identifiers were incorporated into TCR beta cDNA libraries to reduce PCR and sequencing biases. Some 500,000 cDNA molecules were obtained for every 1 to 10 million input T cells, so each molecule roughly corresponded to one T cell. The patient libraries were prepared and sequenced using the same protocol as the earlier healthy control dataset. Within a given batch, samples were prepared together, multiplexed and sequenced on the same HiSeq lane. Concerning the study's data processing: Raw barcoded reads were processed with MIGEC, and single-read molecular identifier groups were discarded before consensus assembly and CDR3 extraction. VDJtools was used for post-analysis of the clonotype tables, with diversity normalized by down-sampling every dataset to the smallest sample size. Repertoire overlap clustering matched CDR3 amino acid but not nucleotide sequences to correct batch-related cross-sample contamination. Using fastp trimming at Q25 and MiXCR clonotype assembly, TCRdb reanalyzed the public sequencing data and kept in-frame beta chains. Entries that share a CDR3 protein sequence are merged under the most common genes and DNA. The V and J calls come from TCRdb's annotation, not from the publication. This sample holds about 460,000 distinct CDR3 sequences; around 40% were observed only once. The ten largest account for 9% to 14% of the sample.

The CDR3 starts with the cysteine, ends with the phenylalanine, and has 15 residues. Only the CDR3 DNA stays, 45 bases, in frame from base 1. Trimmed from V: 3 bases; trimmed from J: 5 bases; junction bases lacking a gene match: 10. The CDR1 and CDR2 encoded by the germline V gene are SGDLS and YYNGEE. This sample was taken from a study of post-analysis software for immune sequencing data (dated by TCRdb to between 2015 and 2017). Regarding the research as a whole: Disease courses on record covered relapsing-remitting, secondary progressive and progressive-relapsing multiple sclerosis, though some patients had no subtype annotation. A subset of samples was prepared in parallel using single-end sample barcoding, then pooled and co-amplified after Illumina adapter ligation. The patient repertoires were set against 10 to 11 previously published healthy control repertoires from donors whose ages ranged from roughly 6 to 26 years.

General study outcomes and caveats: Four to six TRBV segments, including TRBV5-6, TRBV5-1 and TRBV20-1, were significantly more frequent in patients than controls. Direct clustering with F measure showed strong co-clustering of samples prepared in the same batch, prompting a batch-effect correction. Compared with controls, multiple sclerosis patients had significantly lower normalized Chao1 diversity, a finding suggesting substantial peripheral T-cell clonal expansion. The control group was slightly older than the multiple sclerosis patient group.

TCR beta repertoires were profiled from peripheral blood of roughly twelve young patients with multiple sclerosis to demonstrate the VDJtools post-analysis software. Multiple sclerosis patients were children and adolescents aged about 6 to 16 years. Sequencing used blood. The chain uses TRBV9 and TRBJ2-5; 7 of the junction bases match TRBD2. The clonotype comes from a girl aged 10-17 years with multiple sclerosis. The DNA is as follows: TGTGCCAGCAGCGACGGAAGCGGGATTTGGGAGACCCAGTACTTC. This gives the protein CASSDGSGIWETQYF. With the rest looked up from the reference TRBV9 and TRBJ2-5 genes rather than sequenced, the full variable domain is DSGVTQTPKHLITATGQRVTLRCSPRSGDLSVYWYQQSLDQGLQFLIQYYNGEERAKGNILERFSAQQFPDLHSELNLSSLELGDSALYFCASSDGSGIWETQYFGPGTRLLVL.